A single sample gave rise to the 27 T cell receptor beta chains below, sequenced in a study of T cell responses to AZD1222 COVID-19 vaccine. Method: immunoSEQ multiplex PCR; TCRdb's copy keeps in-frame clones and lacks some. The sample shows some 160,000 clones, roughly 86% of them seen only once. The sequenced sample was peripheral blood, obtained on day 0 of AZD1222 vaccination. The source is an adult in good health.

This chain joins TRBV7-3 and TRBJ1-6, with TRBD1 matching over 7 bases. Trimming removed 4 bases from V and 7 bases from J; junction bases left unmatched: 4. Germline-derived CDR1 and CDR2 are SGHTA and FQGTGA. The CDR3 has 14 amino acids. The CDR3 is CASSSTGSNSPLHF. CDR3 sequence (DNA): TGTGCCAGCAGCTCGACAGGGTCCAATTCACCCCTCCACTTT.

The CDR3 DNA follows: TGTGCCAGCAGCTTAAGTTTGAGGTTAACTGGAAACACCATATATTTT. This encodes CASSLSLRLTGNTIYF. This rearrangement joins TRBV7-9 to TRBJ1-3; D remains ambiguous. V shed 2 bases and J shed 2 bases, with 13 bases lying between them. CDR1 SEHNR and CDR2 FQNEAQ come from the germline V gene (reference sequence). The CDR3 is 16 amino acids.

This chain uses TRBV25-1 with TRBJ2-1; 11 bases agree with TRBD2. The trim removed 8 bases at V and 4 bases at J, leaving 16 bases unmatched. This CDR3 region has 18 residues. In germline, CDR1 is MGHDK, CDR2 SYGVNS. The CDR3 reads CASEPSGRLVGPYNEQFF. The CDR3 DNA follows: TGTGCCAGCGAACCTAGCGGGAGGTTAGTGGGTCCTTACAATGAGCAGTTCTTC.

The chain carries TRBV29-1 and TRBJ2-1; D is uncertain. This CDR3 region has 16 residues. Trimming removed 1 base from V and 0 bases from J, with 13 bases in between. In germline, CDR1 is SQVTM, CDR2 ANQGSEA. The CDR3 sequence: CSVEGSALSSYNEQFF. The CDR3 DNA sequence: TGCAGCGTTGAAGGGAGCGCGCTGAGCTCCTACAATGAGCAGTTCTTC.

This chain uses TRBV24-1 with TRBJ1-3; weak D call: TRBD1 (6 bases). The length of the CDR3 is 16 residues. Germline CDR1 and CDR2: KGHDR and SFDVKD. The V gene lost 3 bases and the J gene lost 4 bases, with 15 bases spanning the gap. The CDR3 DNA sequence: TGTGCCACCAGTGATGGCTCAACAGGGTTCGGAAACACCATATATTTT. Translating gives CATSDGSTGFGNTIYF.

V is TRBV10-3 and J is TRBJ1-5; no reliable D call. Germline V gives CDR1 ENHRY, CDR2 SYGVKD. The CDR3 runs 13 residues. V was pared by 5 bases and J by 3 bases, with 8 bases between. The CDR3 is CAISWTDNQPQHF. CDR3 DNA: TGTGCCATCAGTTGGACCGACAATCAGCCCCAGCATTTT.

This clone was observed a single time. This chain links TRBV15 with TRBJ2-1; 11 bases agree with TRBD2. The CDR3 contains 16 residues. Losses at the gene ends were 0 bases for V and 4 bases for J; bases not matched to a gene: 2. Per the germline V gene, CDR1 is LNHNV and CDR2 is YYDKDF (reference sequence). CDR3 residues: CATSRDSGGVYNEQFF. In DNA form, the CDR3 reads TGTGCCACCAGCAGAGATAGCGGGGGGGTATACAATGAGCAGTTCTTC. The whole variable domain, filled in from reference TRBV15 and TRBJ2-1, reads DAMVIQNPRYQVTQFGKPVTLSCSQTLNHNVMYWYQQKSSQAPKLLFHYYDKDFNNEADTPDNFQSRRPNTSFCFLDIRSPGLGDTAMYLCATSRDSGGVYNEQFFGPGTRLTVL.

V is TRBV11-1 and J is TRBJ2-7, with TRBD1 as a possible D gene (6 bases). Trimming removed 1 base at V and 3 bases at J, with 13 bases between. Germline CDR1 and CDR2: SGHAT and FQDESV (reference sequence). The CDR3 covers 15 residues. The CDR3 here is CASSLGTDAYYEQYF. The CDR3 nucleotides read TGTGCCAGCAGCTTAGGGACAGACGCCTACTACGAGCAGTACTTC.

Concerning this clone itself: The junction departs from germline at one end; a sequencing error may be responsible. This chain links TRBV5-1 with TRBJ2-7, with TRBD2 matching over 14 bases. The CDR3 totals 14 residues. Germline values: CDR1 SGHRS, CDR2 YFSETQ. The CDR3 region is CASSLVGTSGSPNF. CDR3 in DNA: TGCGCCAGCAGCTTGGTTGGGACTAGCGGGAGCCCGAACTTC.

The chain uses TRBV29-1 and TRBJ2-7, with TRBD1 matching over 8 bases. CDR3 length: 16 amino acids. Germline CDR1 and CDR2: SQVTM and ANQGSEA. Trimming cost V 7 bases and J 3 bases; bases outside gene matches: 17. The CDR3 is CSGVGQGGRKGYEQYF. CDR3 DNA: TGCAGCGGGGTAGGACAGGGCGGTAGGAAGGGCTACGAGCAGTACTTC.

The genes are TRBV9 and TRBJ1-5; D is ambiguous. V was pared by 4 bases and J by 9 bases, with 14 bases between. This CDR3 region has 13 residues. The germline V gene encodes CDR1 SGDLS and CDR2 YYNGEE. The CDR3 sequence is CASSLDGWGPQHF. CDR3 nucleotide sequence: TGTGCCAGCAGCCTGGACGGCTGGGGGCCCCAGCATTTT.

The chain uses TRBV21-1 and TRBJ1-3; the D call in the table, TRBD1, was not verified against the DNA. TRBV21-1 is designated a pseudogene. CDR3 length: 15 amino acids. The CDR3 loop reads CASSKPDRDGNTIYF. The CDR3 nucleotides read TGTGCCAGCAGCAAACCCGACAGGGATGGAAACACCATATATTTT.

The rearrangement links TRBV28 to TRBJ1-5; tentative D call: TRBD1 (6 bases). CDR3 length: 15 residues. Per the germline V gene, CDR1 is MDHEN and CDR2 is SYDVKM. Trimming took off 2 bases at V and 0 bases at J, with 8 bases between the two ends. In DNA, the CDR3 is TGTGCCAGCAGTTTACCAGGGGATAGCAATCAGCCCCAGCATTTT. Amino acids: CASSLPGDSNQPQHF.

This clone was counted a few times. The CDR3 is CASSQDRGRGETEAFF. The CDR3 DNA is TGCGCCAGCAGCCAAGATAGAGGAAGGGGGGAGACTGAAGCTTTCTTT. V usage is TRBV4-1 and J usage is TRBJ1-1; a weak D match, TRBD1 (6 bases). Per the germline V gene, CDR1 is MGHRA and CDR2 is YSYEKL. Trimming stripped 0 bases from V and 5 bases from J, with 16 bases between. This CDR3 has 16 residues.

The J gene is TRBJ2-4, the V gene TRBV14; TRBD2 aligns across 9 bases. The CDR3 is made up of 17 amino acids. Germline V gene data show CDR1 as SGHDN and CDR2 as FVKESK. V dropped 0 bases and J dropped 2; count of bases not matched to a gene: 5. The DNA of the CDR3 is TGTGCCAGCAGCCAAGATGAAGCTAGCGGGACCAAAAACATTCAGTACTTC. It codes for CASSQDEASGTKNIQYF.

This rearrangement joins TRBV27 to TRBJ2-3; 7 bases align to TRBD1. The germline V gene has CDR1 MNHEY and CDR2 SMNVEV (reference sequence). This CDR3 has 16 residues. V lost 0 bases, J lost 4 bases, and 7 bases stayed unmatched. CDR3 loop: CASSLSDRARADTQYF. CDR3 coding DNA: TGTGCCAGCAGTTTATCCGACAGGGCCCGGGCAGATACGCAGTATTTT.

This clone was recorded only once. The J gene is TRBJ2-1, the V gene TRBV24-1, with TRBD1 identical over 8 bases. The CDR3 covers 14 residues. With 8 bases clipped from V and 8 bases from J, the junction kept 10 bases outside the gene matches. From germline, CDR1 is KGHDR and CDR2 SFDVKD. CDR3 residues: CATNPGQGGDEQFF. In nucleotides, the CDR3 is TGTGCCACCAACCCTGGACAGGGAGGAGATGAGCAGTTCTTC.

The gene calls are TRBV28 and TRBJ1-2; perhaps TRBD1 as D (5 bases). The CDR3 has 12 amino acids. The germline V gene has CDR1 MDHEN and CDR2 SYDVKM. Trimming cost V 4 bases and J 3 bases, with 6 bases left between them. CDR3 bases: TGTGCCAGCAGTTGGGGGGACTATGGCTACACCTTC. Translation: CASSWGDYGYTF.

The chain has TRBV28 and TRBJ2-7; 12 nucleotides line up with TRBD1. The CDR3 has 16 residues. J was trimmed by 5 bases and V by 4 bases; bases with no gene match: 9. Looked up from germline, CDR1 is MDHEN and CDR2 is SYDVKM. CDR3 loop: CASSSGTGQGANEQYF. DNA for the CDR3: TGTGCCAGCAGTTCCGGGACGGGACAGGGGGCCAACGAGCAGTACTTC.

The chain combines TRBV6-2 or TRBV6-3 with TRBJ1-5; D unclear. CDR1 and CDR2 from the germline V gene are MNHEY and SVGEGT. The germline V and J ends were trimmed by 4 bases and 7 bases, with 14 bases remaining between them. The CDR3 loop spans 14 amino acids. The CDR3: CASSSDRGWQPQHF. Here the CDR3 DNA reads TGTGCCAGCAGTTCTGATCGGGGTTGGCAGCCCCAGCATTTT.

This rearrangement joins TRBV28 to TRBJ1-5, with D perhaps TRBD1 (6 bases). The CDR3 length is 15 residues. The germline V gene encodes CDR1 MDHEN and CDR2 SYDVKM. V dropped 4 bases and J dropped 3 bases, with 13 bases sitting between them. The CDR3 region is CASSSPDRFNQPQHF. DNA for the CDR3: TGTGCCAGCAGTTCCCCGGACAGATTCAATCAGCCCCAGCATTTT.

The chain employs TRBV23-1 and TRBJ1-2; 8 nucleotides agree with TRBD1. TRBV23-1 belongs to the ORF category, with a function that is uncertain. This CDR3 contains 20 residues. V shed 0 bases and J 4 bases; nucleotides not matched to a gene: 19. CDR3 in amino acids: CASSQSARCSRGRTTYGYTF. The CDR3 nucleotides read TGCGCCAGCAGTCAATCGGCTCGATGCTCCAGGGGGCGCACAACCTATGGCTACACCTTC.

The chain has TRBV19 and TRBJ1-4, with D tentatively TRBD1 (6 bases). There are 16 residues in the CDR3. The germline V gene encodes CDR1 LNHDA and CDR2 SQIVND (reference sequence). Trimming pared 3 bases from V and 0 bases from J, leaving 11 bases between. CDR3 nucleotides: TGTGCCAGTAGTATCCGATACAGGGCAACTAATGAAAAACTGTTTTTT. It specifies CASSIRYRATNEKLFF.

The chain carries TRBV9 and TRBJ1-3; D is ambiguous. CDR1 is SGDLS, CDR2 YYNGEE, per germline. The CDR3 contains 15 residues. Deletions cut 0 bases from V and 0 bases from J, with 7 bases between. The CDR3 region has the DNA TGTGCCAGCAGCGTAGGTGGCAGCTCTGGAAACACCATATATTTT. This gives the protein CASSVGGSSGNTIYF.

The sample holds one count of this clone. The V call is TRBV24-1, the J call TRBJ2-6; 8 nucleotides line up with TRBD1. CDR3 length: 17 amino acids. V shed 2 bases and J 3 bases; nucleotides not matched to a gene: 5. CDR1 KGHDR and CDR2 SFDVKD come from the germline V gene. The CDR3 region is CATSDYPTGDGANVLTF. CDR3 in DNA: TGTGCCACCAGTGATTACCCGACAGGGGATGGGGCCAACGTCCTGACTTTC.

V gene TRBV19 combines with J gene TRBJ1-2, with 9 nucleotides matching TRBD1. The trim removed 6 bases at V and 7 bases at J, leaving 9 bases unmatched. CDR3 length: 14 residues. Per germline, CDR1 LNHDA and CDR2 SQIVND (reference sequence). CDR3 bases: TGTGCCAGTAGGAAAGCCGGGACAGGGTCTGGCTACACCTTC. Encoded protein: CASRKAGTGSGYTF.

The chain joins TRBV10-3 to TRBJ2-3; TRBD1 matches at 9 bases. The CDR3 has 16 amino acids. V dropped 5 bases and J dropped 2; count of bases not matched to a gene: 8. CDR1 and CDR2 from the germline V gene are ENHRY and SYGVKD. The CDR3 sequence is CAISYTGGWDTDTQYF. DNA for the CDR3: TGTGCCATCAGTTATACAGGGGGCTGGGACACAGATACGCAGTATTTT.